This record looks at one T cell receptor (beta chain) sequence and its context. Antigen: not known. V was clipped by 3 bases and J by 3 bases, with 11 bases between them. Germline V CDR1 and CDR2: GTSNPN, SVGIG (reference sequence). The CDR3 loop spans 13 amino acids. Measured with immunoSEQ multiplex PCR; TCRdb has only the in-frame clones, and not every one. The sample shows 65,000 to 85,000 clones, roughly 91% of them seen only once. Sequencing was limited to surgery cases with top T cell transcript signatures in brain tissue. Patients received at least one anti-epileptic drug before surgery. These data come from a study of brain T cells in children with intractable seizures. Study-wide findings and caveats: Viral specificity was inferred only from CDR3 similarity; HCMV serostatus was unknown. Clones missing pre-surgery may reflect undersampling of that blood sample.

The source is a boy less than two years old with tuberous sclerosis and intractable seizures. This sequence joins TRBV30 and TRBJ1-1; possibly TRBD1 for D (5 bases). The material sequenced was peripheral blood, taken at surgery. The CDR3 nucleotides are TGTGCCTGGAGCCGCAGGGCGGACACTGAAGCTTTCTTT. Translating it yields CAWSRRADTEAFF.